These 16 T cell receptor beta chains were sequenced from one sample in a study of blood T cells in healthy people across ages. Combining a sample-barcoded 5' primer with a J-beta primer mix, a second PCR ran for about 7 to 12 cycles. TCRdb fed the 5' RACE reads into MiXCR, producing one record per CDR3 protein. Counted here are over 1,300,000 distinct CDR3 sequences, around 59% occurring once; the ten biggest clones make up approximately 7%. The sample comprised blood. All receptors derive from a man between 18 and 29 years old in good health.

The V gene is TRBV20-1, the J gene TRBJ2-3; 12 positions match TRBD1. The ends lost 0 bases at V and 5 bases at J; junction bases unmatched: 6. Germline loops: CDR1 DFQATT, CDR2 SNEGSKA (reference sequence). The CDR3 covers 16 residues. In nucleotides, the CDR3 is TGCAGTGCTAGAGATTTGGGACAGGGGGCAGTAGATACGCAGTATTTT. It specifies CSARDLGQGAVDTQYF.

This clonotype was detected only once. V gene TRBV5-1 combines with J gene TRBJ1-2; 11 bases match TRBD1. V gave up 4 bases and J gave up 5 bases; unmatched junction bases: 7. Looked up from germline, CDR1 is SGHRS and CDR2 is YFSETQ. CDR3 size: 15 residues. Here the CDR3 DNA reads TGCGCCAGCAGCCCGACGGGACAGGGGGTTTATGGCTACACCTTC. Its protein is CASSPTGQGVYGYTF.

The chain recombines TRBV27 with TRBJ2-3; 9 bases map to TRBD1. V gave up 3 bases and J gave up 4 bases; unmatched junction bases: 5. Per germline, CDR1 MNHEY and CDR2 SMNVEV (reference sequence). The CDR3 extends over 15 amino acids. The CDR3 loop is CASSFWDRDADTQYF. The CDR3 coding sequence is TGTGCCAGCAGTTTTTGGGACAGGGATGCAGATACGCAGTATTTT.

CDR3 sequence: CSVMTSLKAEQYF. DNA of the CDR3: TGCAGCGTGATGACTAGTCTGAAAGCCGAGCAGTACTTC. The chain joins TRBV29-1 to TRBJ2-7; D may be TRBD2 (6 bases). With 6 bases removed from V and 6 bases from J, the gap between germline ends came to 18 bases. This CDR3 is built from 13 residues. Germline V gene sequence: CDR1 SQVTM, CDR2 ANQGSEA.

This clonotype came up once. The chain couples TRBV20-1 to TRBJ2-7; D ambiguous. The CDR3 runs 13 residues. V was trimmed by 2 bases and J by 0 bases, leaving 8 bases between them. Germline values: CDR1 DFQATT, CDR2 SNEGSKA (reference sequence). For the CDR3, the DNA is TGCAGTGCTAGAAGTGCCGGCTCCTACGAGCAGTACTTC. Protein: CSARSAGSYEQYF.

The V gene is TRBV29-1, the J gene TRBJ1-1, with D tentatively TRBD1 (5 bases). V gave up 3 bases and J gave up 2 bases, with 7 bases separating them. The CDR3 contains 12 residues. The V gene's germline CDR1 is SQVTM and CDR2 ANQGSEA. CDR3 sequence: CSVDGGNTEAFF. CDR3 DNA: TGCAGCGTTGACGGGGGTAACACTGAAGCTTTCTTT.

The V gene is TRBV20-1, the J gene TRBJ2-4; D is perhaps TRBD2 (6 bases). Germline lookup yields CDR1 DFQATT and CDR2 SNEGSKA (reference sequence). Trimming removed 6 bases from V and 1 base from J, with 10 bases in between. This CDR3 comprises 13 residues. The CDR3 loop reads CSALEGAKNIQYF. The CDR3 DNA follows: TGCAGTGCGCTGGAGGGGGCCAAAAACATTCAGTACTTC.

The chain has TRBV7-9 and TRBJ2-1, with TRBD1 matching 10 bases. V trimming: 5 bases; J trimming: 3 bases; junction bases outside the gene matches: 13. The CDR3 consists of 18 residues. In germline, CDR1 is SEHNR, CDR2 FQNEAQ (reference sequence). In nucleotides, the CDR3 is TGTGCCAGCAGCCAACCGCAGACCGGGACAGGGGACTACAATGAGCAGTTCTTC. The encoded protein is CASSQPQTGTGDYNEQFF.

The V gene is TRBV6-5, the J gene TRBJ1-2; 7 nucleotides align to TRBD1. Looked up from germline, CDR1 is MNHEY and CDR2 is SVGAGI. The J segment lost 7 bases and the V segment lost 6 bases, leaving 5 bases of the junction unmatched. This CDR3 is 12 amino acids long. The CDR3 nucleotides read TGTGCCAGCAGCGATGACAGGGCTGGCTACACCTTC. This codes for CASSDDRAGYTF.

This clonotype was counted a few times. This chain joins TRBV4-2 and TRBJ2-3; D might be TRBD1 or TRBD2, each matching 6 bases. Per germline, CDR1 LGHNA and CDR2 YNFKEQ. V lost 10 bases, J lost 4 bases, and 21 bases lay in between. This CDR3 has 15 amino acids. Here the CDR3 DNA reads TGTGCCACCAGGCCCGGGGGCGGGGTGGCAGATACGCAGTATTTT. Translated: CATRPGGGVADTQYF.

CDR3 DNA: TGTGCCAGCAGTCCCCCCGTGAGGAGCTCCTACAATGAGCAGTTCTTC. It specifies CASSPPVRSSYNEQFF. The rearrangement joins TRBV28 to TRBJ2-1, with D uncertain. CDR3 length: 16 residues. V was clipped by 5 bases and J by 0 bases, with 14 bases between them. Germline CDR1 is MDHEN and CDR2 is SYDVKM.

The chain combines TRBV20-1 with TRBJ2-5; D perhaps matches TRBD2 (7 bases). V shed 3 bases and J shed 2 bases, with 16 bases lying between them. The germline CDR1 and CDR2 sequences are DFQATT and SNEGSKA (reference sequence). The CDR3 totals 15 residues. The CDR3 sequence is CSASQGTNTQETQYF. The CDR3 nucleotides read TGCAGTGCTAGCCAGGGGACTAATACACAAGAGACCCAGTACTTC.

The rearrangement joins TRBV29-1 to TRBJ1-4; TRBD1 agrees at 7 bases. Germline loops: CDR1 SQVTM, CDR2 ANQGSEA. J was trimmed by 8 bases and V by 6 bases; bases with no gene match: 3. The CDR3 covers 11 residues. In DNA form, the CDR3 reads TGCAGCGTCCCACAGGGGGAAAAACTGTTTTTT. Translating it yields CSVPQGEKLFF.

This clonotype was observed many times. The chain links TRBV6-2 or TRBV6-3 to TRBJ2-5, with a possible D match to TRBD2 (5 bases). The length of the CDR3 is 13 residues. Trimming cost V 8 bases and J 2 bases, with 12 bases left between them. Germline CDR1 reads MNHEY; CDR2 reads SVGEGT. CDR3 sequence: CASGAGEQETQYF. The CDR3 nucleotides read TGTGCCAGCGGCGCCGGGGAACAAGAGACCCAGTACTTC.

This clonotype was seen more than once but under ten times. V and J are TRBV4-1 and TRBJ2-1, with TRBD2 matching 11 bases. The length of the CDR3 is 17 residues. The germline CDR1 and CDR2 sequences are MGHRA and YSYEKL. V trimming: 3 bases; J trimming: 7 bases; junction bases outside the gene matches: 11. The CDR3 here is CASSQGLGLADENEQFF. DNA of the CDR3: TGCGCCAGCAGCCAGGGCCTGGGACTAGCGGATGAGAATGAGCAGTTCTTC.

This clonotype has a count of ten or more. The genes are TRBV20-1 and TRBJ2-7; 9 bases map to TRBD2. J gave up 3 bases and V 6 bases, and 9 bases lay outside the gene matches. Germline values: CDR1 DFQATT, CDR2 SNEGSKA (reference sequence). This CDR3 is 14 amino acids long. The CDR3 protein is CSAKMTSGIYEQYF. The CDR3 DNA reads TGCAGTGCAAAGATGACTAGCGGCATCTACGAGCAGTACTTC.